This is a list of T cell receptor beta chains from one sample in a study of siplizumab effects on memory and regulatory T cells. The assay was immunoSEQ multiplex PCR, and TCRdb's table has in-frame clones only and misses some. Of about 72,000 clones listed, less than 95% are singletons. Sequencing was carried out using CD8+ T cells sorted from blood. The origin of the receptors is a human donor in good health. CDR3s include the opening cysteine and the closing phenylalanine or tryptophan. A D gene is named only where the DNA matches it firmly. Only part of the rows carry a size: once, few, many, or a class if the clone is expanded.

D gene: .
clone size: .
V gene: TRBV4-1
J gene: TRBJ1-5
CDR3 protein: CASSQDLGVTQPQHF
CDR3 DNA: TGCGCCAGCAGCCAAGATCTGGGAGTGACTCAGCCCCAGCATTTT

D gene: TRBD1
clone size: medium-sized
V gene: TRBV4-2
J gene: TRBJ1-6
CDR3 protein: CASSQDPRTGTPLHF
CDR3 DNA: TGTGCCAGCAGCCAAGATCCAAGGACAGGGACACCCCTCCACTTT

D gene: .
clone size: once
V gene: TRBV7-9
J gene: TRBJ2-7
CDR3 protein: CASSSRLAYEQYF
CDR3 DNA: TGTGCCAGCAGTTCCAGACTAGCCTACGAGCAGTACTTC

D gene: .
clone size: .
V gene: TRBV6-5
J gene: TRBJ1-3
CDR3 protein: CGVVSGNTIYF
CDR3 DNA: TGCGGGGTAGTCTCTGGAAACACCATATATTTT

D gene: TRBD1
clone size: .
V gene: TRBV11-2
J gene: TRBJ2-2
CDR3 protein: CASSSTTGRNTGELFF
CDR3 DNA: TGTGCCAGCAGCTCCACGACAGGGAGGAACACCGGGGAGCTGTTTTTT

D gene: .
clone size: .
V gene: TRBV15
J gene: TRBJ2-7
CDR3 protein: CATSRGAVDNSYEQYF
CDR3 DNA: TGTGCCACCAGCAGAGGGGCGGTCGACAATTCCTACGAGCAGTACTTC

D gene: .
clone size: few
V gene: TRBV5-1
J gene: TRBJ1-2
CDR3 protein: CASSPNGPFF
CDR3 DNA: TGCGCCAGCAGCCCCAACGGGCCATTCTTC

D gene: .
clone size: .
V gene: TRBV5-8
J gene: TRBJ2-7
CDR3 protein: CASSFTGNEQYF
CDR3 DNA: TGTGCCAGCAGCTTCACGGGGAACGAGCAGTACTTC

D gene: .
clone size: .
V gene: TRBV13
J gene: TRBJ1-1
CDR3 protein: CASSLGDLTEAFF
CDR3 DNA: TGTGCCAGCAGCTTAGGGGACCTCACTGAAGCTTTCTTT

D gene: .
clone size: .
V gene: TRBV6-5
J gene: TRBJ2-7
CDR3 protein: CASSYSLGRTYEQYF
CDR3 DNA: TGTGCCAGCAGTTACTCCTTAGGCAGGACCTACGAGCAGTACTTC

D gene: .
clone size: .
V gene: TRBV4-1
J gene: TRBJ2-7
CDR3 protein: CASSQDLGSDVEQYF
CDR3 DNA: TGCGCCAGCAGCCAAGACCTCGGGTCGGACGTCGAGCAGTACTTC

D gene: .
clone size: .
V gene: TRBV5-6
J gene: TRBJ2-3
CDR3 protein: CASSPYPGPNTDTQYF
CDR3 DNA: TGTGCCAGCAGCCCGTACCCTGGGCCTAACACAGATACGCAGTATTTT

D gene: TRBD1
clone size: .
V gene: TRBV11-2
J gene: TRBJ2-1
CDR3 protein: CASGDSPDNEQFF
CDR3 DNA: TGTGCCAGCGGGGACAGCCCCGACAATGAGCAGTTCTTC

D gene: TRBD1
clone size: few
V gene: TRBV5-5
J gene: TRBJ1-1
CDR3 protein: CASSWDSGNTEAFF
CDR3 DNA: TGTGCCAGCAGCTGGGACAGTGGGAACACTGAAGCTTTCTTT

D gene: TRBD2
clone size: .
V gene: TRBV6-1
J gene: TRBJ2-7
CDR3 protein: CASRGLAGGPYEQYF
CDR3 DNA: TGTGCCAGCAGAGGACTAGCGGGAGGACCTTACGAGCAGTACTTC

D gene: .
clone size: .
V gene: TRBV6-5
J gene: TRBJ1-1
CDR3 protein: CASSLTVMNTEAFF
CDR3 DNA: TGTGCCAGCAGTCTCACAGTGATGAACACTGAAGCTTTCTTT

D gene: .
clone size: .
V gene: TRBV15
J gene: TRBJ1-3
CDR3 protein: CATSSDNLGAGNTIYF
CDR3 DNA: TGTGCCACCAGCAGCGACAATCTGGGGGCTGGAAACACTATATATTTT

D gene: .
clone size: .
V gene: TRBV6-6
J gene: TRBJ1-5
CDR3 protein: CASSRRGGGDQPQHF
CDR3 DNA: TGTGCCAGCAGTCGACGTGGGGGGGGTGATCAGCCCCAGCATTTT

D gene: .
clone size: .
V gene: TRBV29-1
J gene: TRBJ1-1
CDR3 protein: CSVWNTEAFF
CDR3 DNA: TGCAGCGTTTGGAACACTGAAGCTTTCTTT

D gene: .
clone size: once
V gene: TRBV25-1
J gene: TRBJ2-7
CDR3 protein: CASSDRSHYEQYF
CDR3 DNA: TGTGCCAGCAGTGACCGGTCGCACTACGAGCAGTACTTC

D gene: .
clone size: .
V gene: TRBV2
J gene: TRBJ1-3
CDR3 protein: CASSEDHASGNTIYF
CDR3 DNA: TGTGCCAGCAGTGAAGATCACGCATCTGGAAACACCATATATTTT

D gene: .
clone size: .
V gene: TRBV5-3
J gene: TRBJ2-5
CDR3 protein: CARSPPAVKETQYF
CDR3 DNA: TGTGCCAGAAGCCCCCCGGCGGTGAAAGAGACCCAGTACTTC

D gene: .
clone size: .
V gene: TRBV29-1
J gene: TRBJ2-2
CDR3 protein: CSVHAGTGNTGELFF
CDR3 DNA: TGCAGCGTCCATGCCGGGACCGGGAACACCGGGGAGCTGTTTTTT

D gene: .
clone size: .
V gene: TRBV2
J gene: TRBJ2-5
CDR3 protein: CAAWASRETQYF
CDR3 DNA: TGTGCCGCCTGGGCTTCTCGGGAGACCCAGTACTTC

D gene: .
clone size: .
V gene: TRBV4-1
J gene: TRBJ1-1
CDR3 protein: CASSPLFPGNTEAFF
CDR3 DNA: TGCGCCAGCAGTCCGTTGTTTCCGGGGAACACTGAAGCTTTCTTT

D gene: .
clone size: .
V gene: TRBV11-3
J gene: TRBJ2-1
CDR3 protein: CASSLGWSEGDEQFF
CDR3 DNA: TGTGCCAGCAGCTTAGGTTGGTCGGAGGGGGATGAGCAGTTCTTC

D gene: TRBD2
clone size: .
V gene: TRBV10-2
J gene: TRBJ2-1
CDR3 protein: CASSVASGASFYNEQFF
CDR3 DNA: TGCGCCAGCAGTGTGGCTAGCGGGGCTTCATTCTACAATGAGCAGTTCTTC

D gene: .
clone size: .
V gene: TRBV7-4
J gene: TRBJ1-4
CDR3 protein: CASSYRQRPNEKLFF
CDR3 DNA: TGTGCCAGCAGCTACAGACAGCGCCCTAATGAAAAACTGTTTTTT

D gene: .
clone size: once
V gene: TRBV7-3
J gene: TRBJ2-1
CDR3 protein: CASSLSQGMYNEQFF
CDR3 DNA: TGTGCCAGCAGCTTAAGCCAGGGGATGTACAATGAGCAGTTCTTC

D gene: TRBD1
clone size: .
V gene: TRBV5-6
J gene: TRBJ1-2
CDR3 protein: CASSRGQGWGYTF
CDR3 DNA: TGTGCCAGCAGCCGGGGACAGGGATGGGGCTACACCTTC

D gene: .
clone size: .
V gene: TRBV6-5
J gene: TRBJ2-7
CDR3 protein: CASRPGPGEQYF
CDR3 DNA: TGTGCCAGCCGCCCAGGGCCCGGGGAGCAGTACTTC

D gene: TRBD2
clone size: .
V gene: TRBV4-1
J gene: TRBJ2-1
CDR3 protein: CASSQEGSGLAGHEQFF
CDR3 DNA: TGCGCCAGCAGCCAAGAAGGTTCGGGACTAGCGGGCCATGAGCAGTTCTTC

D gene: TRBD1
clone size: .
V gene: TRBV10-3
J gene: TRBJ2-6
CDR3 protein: CAISTPGQGFSGANVLTF
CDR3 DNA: TGTGCCATCAGCACCCCGGGACAGGGATTCTCTGGGGCCAACGTCCTGACTTTC

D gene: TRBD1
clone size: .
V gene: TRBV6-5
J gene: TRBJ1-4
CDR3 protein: CASSPSGAGGEKLFF
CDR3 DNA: TGTGCCAGCAGTCCTTCTGGGGCAGGGGGTGAAAAACTGTTTTTT

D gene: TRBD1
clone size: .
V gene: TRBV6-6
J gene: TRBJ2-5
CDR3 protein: CASSYGQGWETQYF
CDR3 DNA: TGTGCCAGCAGTTATGGACAGGGGTGGGAGACCCAGTACTTC

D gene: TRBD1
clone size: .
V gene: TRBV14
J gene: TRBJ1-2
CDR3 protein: CASSPDRGRAYGYTF
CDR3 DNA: TGTGCCAGCAGCCCGGACAGGGGACGGGCCTATGGCTACACCTTC

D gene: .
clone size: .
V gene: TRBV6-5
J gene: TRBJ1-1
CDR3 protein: CASSYSKGGNTEAFF
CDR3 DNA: TGTGCCAGCAGTTACTCGAAGGGAGGGAACACTGAAGCTTTCTTT

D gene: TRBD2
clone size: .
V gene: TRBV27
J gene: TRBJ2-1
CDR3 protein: CASSPVAGGSGNEQFF
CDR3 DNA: TGTGCCAGCAGTCCCGTAGCGGGAGGCTCTGGCAATGAGCAGTTCTTC

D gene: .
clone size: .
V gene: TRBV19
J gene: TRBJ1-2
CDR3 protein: CASSIGGRGYTF
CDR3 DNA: TGTGCCAGTAGTATAGGGGGGCGCGGCTACACCTTC

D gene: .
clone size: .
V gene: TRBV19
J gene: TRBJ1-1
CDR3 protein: CATGQGLNTEAFF
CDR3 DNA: TGTGCCACCGGGCAGGGCTTGAACACTGAAGCTTTCTTT

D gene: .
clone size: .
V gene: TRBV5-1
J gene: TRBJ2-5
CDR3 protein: CASSLEGGSQETQYF
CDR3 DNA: TGCGCCAGCAGCTTGGAGGGGGGATCCCAAGAGACCCAGTACTTC

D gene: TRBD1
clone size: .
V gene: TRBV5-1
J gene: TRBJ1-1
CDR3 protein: CASSLAGGYTEAFF
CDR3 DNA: TGCGCCAGCAGCTTGGCAGGGGGCTACACTGAAGCTTTCTTT

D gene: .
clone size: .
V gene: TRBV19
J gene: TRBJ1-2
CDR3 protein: CASSILGDYGYTF
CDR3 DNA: TGTGCCAGTAGTATACTAGGGGACTATGGCTACACCTTC

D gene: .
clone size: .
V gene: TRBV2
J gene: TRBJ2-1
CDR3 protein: CASSELLGYNEQFF
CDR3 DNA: TGTGCCAGCAGTGAATTACTGGGGTACAATGAGCAGTTCTTC

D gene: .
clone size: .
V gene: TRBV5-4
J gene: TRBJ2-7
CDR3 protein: CASSLAEGYEQYF
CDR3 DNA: TGTGCCAGCAGCTTGGCCGAAGGCTACGAGCAGTACTTC

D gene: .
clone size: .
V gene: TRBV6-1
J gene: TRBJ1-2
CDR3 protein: CASSEAEDRVSGYGYTF
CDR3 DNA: TGTGCCAGCAGTGAAGCTGAGGACAGAGTATCAGGCTATGGCTACACCTTC

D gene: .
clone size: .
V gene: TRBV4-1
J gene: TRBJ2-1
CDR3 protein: CASSHGPSSYNEQFF
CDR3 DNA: TGCGCCAGCAGCCATGGTCCGAGCTCCTACAATGAGCAGTTCTTC

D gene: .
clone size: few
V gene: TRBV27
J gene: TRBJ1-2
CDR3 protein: CASSLQWNYGYTF
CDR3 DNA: TGTGCCAGCAGCTTACAGTGGAACTATGGCTACACCTTC

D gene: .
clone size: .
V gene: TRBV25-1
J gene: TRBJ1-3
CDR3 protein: CASRTARNTIYF
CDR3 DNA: TGTGCCAGCAGGACAGCTCGGAACACCATATATTTT

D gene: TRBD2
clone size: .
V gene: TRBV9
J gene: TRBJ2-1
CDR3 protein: CASSFSGRASNEQFF
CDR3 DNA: TGTGCCAGCAGCTTTAGCGGGAGGGCCTCCAATGAGCAGTTCTTC

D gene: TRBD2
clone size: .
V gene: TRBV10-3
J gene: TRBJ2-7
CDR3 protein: CATSGSYEQYF
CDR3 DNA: TGTGCGACTAGCGGGAGTTACGAGCAGTACTTC

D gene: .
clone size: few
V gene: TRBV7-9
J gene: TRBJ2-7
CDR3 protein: CASSWQPYEQYF
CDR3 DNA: TGTGCCAGCAGCTGGCAGCCGTACGAGCAGTACTTC

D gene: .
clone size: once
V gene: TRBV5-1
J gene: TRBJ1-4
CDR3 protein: CASSLAGGRGEKLFF
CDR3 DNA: TGCGCCAGCAGCTTGGCCGGTGGGCGCGGTGAAAAACTGTTTTTT

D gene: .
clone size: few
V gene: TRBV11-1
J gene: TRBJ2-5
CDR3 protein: CASSSLRGSLETQYF
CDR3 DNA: TGTGCCAGCAGCTCATTGCGAGGGTCGCTGGAGACCCAGTACTTC

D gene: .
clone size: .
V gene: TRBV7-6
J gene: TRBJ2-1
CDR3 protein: CASSHPLDEQFF
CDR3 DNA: TGTGCCAGCAGCCACCCCTTGGATGAGCAGTTCTTC

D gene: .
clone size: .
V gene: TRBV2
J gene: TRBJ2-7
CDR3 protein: CASSEGNSLYEQYF
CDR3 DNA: TGTGCCAGCAGTGAAGGGAACAGCCTCTACGAGCAGTACTTC

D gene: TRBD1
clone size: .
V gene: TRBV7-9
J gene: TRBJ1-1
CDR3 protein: CASSPGQGEAFF
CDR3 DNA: TGTGCCAGCAGCCCAGGACAGGGCGAAGCTTTCTTT

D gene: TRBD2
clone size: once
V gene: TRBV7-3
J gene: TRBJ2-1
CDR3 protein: CASSPRLAGGPDEQFF
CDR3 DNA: TGTGCCAGCAGCCCCCGGTTAGCGGGAGGGCCGGATGAGCAGTTCTTC

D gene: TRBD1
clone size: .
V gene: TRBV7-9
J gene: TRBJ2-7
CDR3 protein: CASRPGTGGIDEQYF
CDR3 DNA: TGTGCCAGCAGACCCGGGACAGGGGGAATAGACGAGCAGTACTTC

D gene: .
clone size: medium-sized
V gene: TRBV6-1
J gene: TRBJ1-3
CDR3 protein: CASSEGIRGLSGNTIYF
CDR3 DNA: TGTGCCAGCAGTGAAGGAATTCGCGGGCTCTCTGGAAACACCATATATTTT